The clone carrying this T cell receptor (beta chain) was seen at least ten times. Unique molecular identifiers tagged the TCRbeta library. Each CDR3 protein gets one entry after TCRdb re-called the PCR reads with MiXCR. Of roughly 500,000 distinct CDR3 sequences listed, 10% to 13% are singletons. The data stem from a study of T-cell reconstitution after alpha-beta-depleted transplantation in children. CDR3 length equals 11 residues. Trimming left V 4 bases short and J 4 bases short, with 7 bases between. Germline CDR1 and CDR2: SQVTM and ANQGSEA. The starting material was PBMCs, obtained before TCRalphabeta/CD19-depleted stem cell transplant. The chain is built from TRBV29-1 and TRBJ1-1, with D tentatively TRBD1 (5 bases). The clonotype was recovered from a child aged 2-15 years with inherited bone marrow failure, due to receive a stem cell transplant. The CDR3 sequence: CSVVGRTEAFF. The CDR3 nucleotides are TGCAGCGTTGTGGGACGCACTGAAGCTTTCTTT.